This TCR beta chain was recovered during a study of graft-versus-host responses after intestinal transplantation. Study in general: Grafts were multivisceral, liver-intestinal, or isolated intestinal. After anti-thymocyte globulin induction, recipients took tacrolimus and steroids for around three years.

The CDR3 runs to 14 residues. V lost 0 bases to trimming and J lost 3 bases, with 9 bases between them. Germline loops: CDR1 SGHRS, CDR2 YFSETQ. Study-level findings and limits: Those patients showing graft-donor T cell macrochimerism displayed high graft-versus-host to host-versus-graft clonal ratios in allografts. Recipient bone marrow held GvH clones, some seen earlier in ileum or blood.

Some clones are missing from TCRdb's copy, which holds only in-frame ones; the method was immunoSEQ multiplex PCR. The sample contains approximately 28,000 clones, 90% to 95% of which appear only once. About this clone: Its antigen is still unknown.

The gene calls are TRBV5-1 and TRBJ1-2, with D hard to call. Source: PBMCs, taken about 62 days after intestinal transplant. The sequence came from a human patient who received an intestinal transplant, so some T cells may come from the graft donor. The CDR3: CASSLEPADYGYTF. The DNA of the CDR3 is TGCGCCAGCAGCTTGGAACCCGCGGACTATGGCTACACCTTC.